This TCR beta chain was documented in a study of cytomegalovirus exposure and HLA in healthy donors. The PCR had 60 Vbeta and 13 Jbeta primers. Method: immunoSEQ multiplex PCR; TCRdb's copy keeps in-frame clones and lacks some. Of roughly 92,000 clones in the sample, 75% to 85% were seen once. Germline values: CDR1 MGHDK, CDR2 SYGVNS. There are 18 residues in the CDR3. Trimming pared 1 base from V and 0 bases from J, leaving 16 bases between. The chain couples TRBV25-1 to TRBJ2-1, with D perhaps TRBD2 (6 bases). Sequencing input: PBMCs. This TCR derives from a man aged 45-60 years in good health and CMV-seropositive. CDR3 amino acids: CASSESSPIAASYNEQFF. The CDR3 DNA sequence: TGTGCCAGCAGTGAATCCTCCCCCATAGCGGCCTCCTACAATGAGCAGTTCTTC.